This passage covers 25 T cell receptor beta chains from one sample sequenced in a study of vaccination and CD4 T cells after COVID-19. These TCRs are of unknown antigen specificity. The assay that was used to sequence DNA from cultured CD4+ T cells was the Oncomine TCR Beta short-read assay. TCRdb recomputed calls from the PCR reads with MiXCR, one row per CDR3 protein. The data show 15,000 to 20,000 distinct CDR3 sequences, more than 45% seen once. As for treatment: approximately 10-day PBMC culture with coronavirus spike peptide pools or control peptides (ViraFEST assay). The sequencing input was CD4+ T cells from blood, cultured in vitro. The receptors stem from a human donor who had recovered from COVID-19.

This chain connects TRBV6-1 to TRBJ1-1, with D unclear. The CDR3 totals 13 residues. Trimming pared 9 bases from V and 0 bases from J, leaving 11 bases between. CDR1 and CDR2 (germline): MNHNS, SASEGT. The CDR3: CASALSLNTEAFF. CDR3 DNA: TGTGCCAGTGCCCTGAGTTTGAACACTGAAGCTTTCTTT.

The gene calls are TRBV20-1 and TRBJ2-7; 12 nucleotides match TRBD2. The CDR3 totals 16 residues. Trimming removed 5 bases from V and 0 bases from J; junction bases left unmatched: 8. Germline-derived CDR1 and CDR2 are DFQATT and SNEGSKA (reference sequence). The DNA for the CDR3 is TGCAGTGCTGGGCTCGGGACTAGCGGGTACTCCTACGAGCAGTACTTC. Protein: CSAGLGTSGYSYEQYF.

CDR3 in amino acids: CSARWGAENTIYF. The CDR3 DNA sequence: TGCAGTGCTAGATGGGGGGCCGAAAACACCATATATTTT. The chain employs TRBV20-1 and TRBJ1-3, with D possibly matching TRBD1 (6 bases). CDR3 length equals 13 residues. V dropped 2 bases and J dropped 6 bases, with 11 bases sitting between them. In germline, CDR1 is DFQATT, CDR2 SNEGSKA (reference sequence).

J is TRBJ2-3 and V is TRBV4-3, with D perhaps TRBD2 (6 bases). CDR1 and CDR2 (germline): LGHNA, YSLEER. Trimming left V 1 base short and J 4 bases short, with 18 bases between. The CDR3 runs to 17 residues. CDR3 sequence reads: CASSQAGSRLDADTQYF. CDR3 coding DNA: TGCGCCAGCAGCCAAGCCGGATCGAGACTAGATGCAGATACGCAGTATTTT.

The chain carries TRBV20-1 and TRBJ1-1; 7 nucleotides match TRBD1. The germline gives CDR1 DFQATT, CDR2 SNEGSKA (reference sequence). This CDR3 spans 14 amino acids. V was clipped by 6 bases and J by 3 bases; unmatched bases: 10. In DNA form, the CDR3 reads TGCAGTGCACGTAGACAGGGTCCGGACACTGAAGCTTTCTTT. The encoded protein is CSARRQGPDTEAFF.

In its sample, this clonotype was seen a few times. The rearrangement links TRBV20-1 to TRBJ2-5, with a tentative D call TRBD2 (6 bases). The CDR3 spans 16 residues. Germline loops: CDR1 DFQATT, CDR2 SNEGSKA (reference sequence). V shed 3 bases and J shed 0 bases, with 17 bases lying between them. The CDR3 DNA reads as TGCAGTGCTAGTAGTTCTATAGCGGTATACCAAGAGACCCAGTACTTC. Residues: CSASSSIAVYQETQYF.

Only a few counts were recorded for this clonotype. The chain employs TRBV19 and TRBJ2-5; the D is unclear. Germline CDR1 is LNHDA and CDR2 is SQIVND (reference sequence). This CDR3 contains 13 residues. The V end was cut by 6 bases, the J end by 4 bases, with 12 bases between. This CDR3 reads CASSTTWGETQYF. In DNA, the CDR3 is TGTGCCAGTAGCACGACCTGGGGAGAGACCCAGTACTTC. Looking up the rest from reference TRBV19 and TRBJ2-5 gives the full variable domain: DGGITQSPKYLFRKEGQNVTLSCEQNLNHDAMYWYRQDPGQGLRLIYYSQIVNDFQKGDIAEGYSVSREKKESFPLTVTSAQKNPTAFYLCASSTTWGETQYFGPGTRLLVL.

J is TRBJ2-3 and V is TRBV6-1; D not certain. Trimming took 5 bases from V and 5 from J, leaving 11 bases between them. Germline V gene lookup returns CDR1 MNHNS and CDR2 SASEGT. There are 13 residues in the CDR3. In DNA, the CDR3 is TGTGCCAGCAGTCAAAGCTACAAAGATACGCAGTATTTT. It translates to CASSQSYKDTQYF.

The V gene is TRBV15, the J gene TRBJ1-2; D gene unclear. This CDR3 is 13 amino acids long. Trimming left V 1 base short and J 4 bases short, with 7 bases between. Germline-derived CDR1 and CDR2 are LNHNV and YYDKDF (reference sequence). As DNA, the CDR3 is TGTGCCACCAGCAGAGCCCGAACCTATGGCTACACCTTC. Translation gives CATSRARTYGYTF.

This clonotype was counted only a few times. The V call is TRBV2, the J call TRBJ2-7; D uncertain. With 5 bases removed from V and 0 bases from J, the gap between germline ends came to 5 bases. Germline V gene sequence: CDR1 SNHLY, CDR2 FYNNEI. The CDR3 is 12 residues long. CDR3 amino acids: CASSRTSYEQYF. The CDR3 nucleotides are TGTGCCAGCAGTAGGACCTCCTACGAGCAGTACTTC.

The chain uses TRBV7-2 and TRBJ2-3; D possibly corresponds to TRBD1 (5 bases). Germline V gives CDR1 SGHTA, CDR2 FQGNSA. This CDR3 contains 11 residues. Deletions cut 8 bases from V and 6 bases from J, with 9 bases between. CDR3 DNA sequence: TGTGCCAGCCTTCAGGGCGATACGCAGTATTTT. Protein: CASLQGDTQYF.

The sample holds a few counts of this clonotype. The chain links TRBV6-1 to TRBJ2-5; D may be TRBD1 (6 bases). Trimming removed 5 bases from V and 5 bases from J, with 24 bases in between. Germline assignment: CDR1 MNHNS and CDR2 SASEGT. The CDR3 is 17 amino acids. The CDR3 reads CASSRTGLSRWGETQYF. In nucleotides, the CDR3 is TGTGCCAGCAGTCGAACAGGGCTATCTCGTTGGGGGGAGACCCAGTACTTC.

A single count supports this clonotype. V gene TRBV2 combines with J gene TRBJ2-1; 7 bases line up with TRBD1. The CDR3 runs to 15 residues. Germline V gene sequence: CDR1 SNHLY, CDR2 FYNNEI. The junction had 4 bases not matched to a gene; V was cut back by 1 base and J by 4 bases. The DNA of the CDR3 is TGTGCCAGCAGTGAAGAGGGACAGATATACAATGAGCAGTTCTTC. This sequence encodes CASSEEGQIYNEQFF.

In its sample, this clonotype was seen once. The chain is built from TRBV10-3 and TRBJ1-1, with 8 bases identical to TRBD1. V dropped 6 bases and J dropped 0; count of bases not matched to a gene: 3. Germline assignment: CDR1 ENHRY and CDR2 SYGVKD. CDR3 length equals 14 residues. CDR3 amino acids: CAISVDRVNTEAFF. CDR3 bases: TGTGCCATCAGCGTGGACAGGGTGAACACTGAAGCTTTCTTT.

CDR3 bases: TGTGCCAGTTCCCCCGGACAGCGAACAGATACGCAGTATTTT. Residues: CASSPGQRTDTQYF. The J gene is TRBJ2-3, the V gene TRBV19; TRBD1 is a possible D gene (6 bases). Deletions cut 8 bases from V and 3 bases from J, with 15 bases between. Per germline, CDR1 LNHDA and CDR2 SQIVND (reference sequence). The CDR3 has 14 residues.

The chain links TRBV4-2 to TRBJ1-2; D not certain. V was pared by 1 base and J by 3 bases, with 6 bases between. Looked up from germline, CDR1 is LGHNA and CDR2 is YNFKEQ. The CDR3 length is 13 residues. CDR3 in DNA: TGTGCCAGCAGCCAAGTCTATGACTATGGCTACACCTTC. Translation: CASSQVYDYGYTF.

The V and J genes are TRBV20-1 and TRBJ1-2; no clear D. Germline CDR1 DFQATT, CDR2 SNEGSKA (reference sequence). V gave up 0 bases and J gave up 2 bases, with 7 bases separating them. The CDR3 runs to 13 residues. The CDR3 region has the DNA TGCAGTGCTAGAGAGACAAAAAACTATGGCTACACCTTC. As protein: CSARETKNYGYTF.

The CDR3 spells CASISGQGAHGYTF. The CDR3 nucleotides read TGTGCCAGCATCTCGGGCCAGGGGGCGCATGGCTACACCTTC. This rearrangement joins TRBV28 to TRBJ1-2; the match to TRBD1 covers 8 bases. V trimming: 7 bases; J trimming: 6 bases; junction bases outside the gene matches: 10. This CDR3 has 14 amino acids. Germline V gene data show CDR1 as MDHEN and CDR2 as SYDVKM.

This chain joins TRBV4-2 and TRBJ1-2, with 10 bases lining up with TRBD1. The CDR3 contains 19 residues. The V gene end was trimmed by 1 base and the J gene end by 5 bases; junction bases not matched to a gene: 16. The germline V gene encodes CDR1 LGHNA and CDR2 YNFKEQ. The DNA for the CDR3 is TGTGCCAGCAGCCAAGCGGGTCCCCTGGACAGGGGGGGCACATATGGCTACACCTTC. This translates into CASSQAGPLDRGGTYGYTF.

The V and J genes are TRBV6-4 and TRBJ2-3; 13 bases align to TRBD2. The trim removed 6 bases at V and 1 base at J, leaving 4 bases unmatched. The CDR3 has 16 amino acids. Germline-derived CDR1 and CDR2 are MRHNA and SNTAGT. CDR3: CASSRGLAGGTDTQYF. CDR3 nucleotides: TGTGCCAGCAGCCGCGGACTAGCGGGAGGCACAGATACGCAGTATTTT.

The rearrangement uses TRBV9 and TRBJ2-7; TRBD1 aligns across 7 bases. CDR1 is SGDLS, CDR2 YYNGEE, per germline. V gave up 0 bases and J gave up 4 bases; unmatched junction bases: 7. This CDR3 has 15 residues. In DNA form, the CDR3 reads TGTGCCAGCAGCGTAGGGGATAGGGGGCCATACGAGCAGTACTTC. Its translation is CASSVGDRGPYEQYF. The entire variable domain, with the rest obtained from reference TRBV9 and TRBJ2-7, is as follows: DSGVTQTPKHLITATGQRVTLRCSPRSGDLSVYWYQQSLDQGLQFLIQYYNGEERAKGNILERFSAQQFPDLHSELNLSSLELGDSALYFCASSVGDRGPYEQYFGPGTRLTVT.

This clonotype has just a few counts. V and J are TRBV7-9 and TRBJ1-1; a weak D match, TRBD1 (5 bases). The CDR3 sequence is 13 residues long. V dropped 1 base and J dropped 4 bases, with 7 bases sitting between them. Per the germline V gene, CDR1 is SEHNR and CDR2 is FQNEAQ (reference sequence). CDR3 in amino acids: CASSLGQGTEAFF. The CDR3 DNA sequence: TGTGCCAGCAGCTTAGGCCAGGGCACTGAAGCTTTCTTT.

The rearrangement joins TRBV6-2 or TRBV6-3 to TRBJ1-2; D gene ambiguous. The germline V and J ends were trimmed by 5 bases and 4 bases, with 8 bases remaining between them. Germline lookup yields CDR1 MNHEY and CDR2 SVGEGT. The CDR3 consists of 12 residues. In DNA, the CDR3 is TGTGCCAGCAGTGGCAGCTTCTATGGCTACACCTTC. Amino acids: CASSGSFYGYTF.

V usage is TRBV7-3 and J usage is TRBJ2-7; unclear D gene. From germline, CDR1 is SGHTA and CDR2 FQGTGA. This CDR3 has 15 amino acids. V lost 5 bases and J lost 3, with 17 bases in between. Here the CDR3 DNA reads TGTGCCAGCAGCCTCACAATTGGATCCGGCTACGAGCAGTACTTC. Protein sequence: CASSLTIGSGYEQYF.

This clonotype was seen a few times. The chain is built from TRBV7-9 and TRBJ1-3; D not resolved. The germline V gene encodes CDR1 SEHNR and CDR2 FQNEAQ (reference sequence). V lost 3 bases to trimming and J lost 6 bases, with 6 bases between them. The CDR3 contains 12 residues. CDR3 region: CASSFIQNTIYF. The CDR3 DNA reads as TGTGCCAGCAGCTTCATCCAAAACACCATATATTTT.